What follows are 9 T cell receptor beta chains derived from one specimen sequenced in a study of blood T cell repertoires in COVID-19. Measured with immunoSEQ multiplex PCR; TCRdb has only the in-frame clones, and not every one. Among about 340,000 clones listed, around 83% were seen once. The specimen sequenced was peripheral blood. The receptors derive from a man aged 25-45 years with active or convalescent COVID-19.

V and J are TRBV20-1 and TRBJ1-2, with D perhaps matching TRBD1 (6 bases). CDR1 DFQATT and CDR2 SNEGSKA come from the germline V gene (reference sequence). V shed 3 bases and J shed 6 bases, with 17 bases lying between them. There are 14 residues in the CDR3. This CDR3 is CSASPLQGTHGYTF. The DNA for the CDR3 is TGCAGTGCTAGTCCCCTACAGGGAACTCATGGCTACACCTTC.

CDR3 region: CASSQGSMAGRYEQYF. Here the CDR3 DNA reads TGCGCCAGCAGCCAGGGCTCGATGGCGGGGAGGTACGAGCAGTACTTC. This chain joins TRBV4-3 and TRBJ2-7; a possible D gene is TRBD2 (6 bases). Germline V gene data show CDR1 as LGHNA and CDR2 as YSLEER. The CDR3 contains 16 residues. Trimming stripped 3 bases from V and 4 bases from J, with 19 bases between.

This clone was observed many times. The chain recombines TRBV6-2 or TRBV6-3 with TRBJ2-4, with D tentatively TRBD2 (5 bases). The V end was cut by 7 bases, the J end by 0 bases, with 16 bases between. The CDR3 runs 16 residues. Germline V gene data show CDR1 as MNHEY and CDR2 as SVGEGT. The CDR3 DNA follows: TGTGCCAGCATCCCTAGAGGGTCCCTAGCCAAAAACATTCAGTACTTC. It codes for CASIPRGSLAKNIQYF.

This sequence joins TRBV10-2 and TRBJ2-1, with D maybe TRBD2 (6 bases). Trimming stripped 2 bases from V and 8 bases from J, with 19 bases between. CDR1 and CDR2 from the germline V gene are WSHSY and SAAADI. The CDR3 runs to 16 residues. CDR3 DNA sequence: TGCGCCAGCAGTGAGGATAACCGCCGTCGGAGGGATGAGCAGTTCTTC. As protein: CASSEDNRRRRDEQFF.

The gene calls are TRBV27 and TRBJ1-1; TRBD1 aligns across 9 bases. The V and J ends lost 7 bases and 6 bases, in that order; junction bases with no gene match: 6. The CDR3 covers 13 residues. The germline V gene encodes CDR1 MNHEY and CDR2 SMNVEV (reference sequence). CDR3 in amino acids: CASKLGTGSEAFF. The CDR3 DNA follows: TGTGCCAGCAAACTGGGGACAGGGTCTGAAGCTTTCTTT.

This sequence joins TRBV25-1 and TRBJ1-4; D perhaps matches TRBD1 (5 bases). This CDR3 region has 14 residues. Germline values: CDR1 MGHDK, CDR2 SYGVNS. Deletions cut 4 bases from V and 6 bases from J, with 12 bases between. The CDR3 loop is CASSGLPGYEKLFF. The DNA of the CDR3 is TGTGCCAGCAGTGGGTTACCAGGGTATGAAAAACTGTTTTTT. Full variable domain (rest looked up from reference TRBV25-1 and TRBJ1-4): EADIYQTPRYLVIGTGKKITLECSQTMGHDKMYWYQQDPGMELHLIHYSYGVNSTEKGDLSSESTVSRIRTEHFPLTLESARPSHTSQYLCASSGLPGYEKLFFGSGTQLSVL.

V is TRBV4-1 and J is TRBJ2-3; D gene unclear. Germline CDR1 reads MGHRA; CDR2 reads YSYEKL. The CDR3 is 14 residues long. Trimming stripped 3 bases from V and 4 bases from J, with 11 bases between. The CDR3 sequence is CASSQSPFSDTQYF. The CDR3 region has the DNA TGCGCCAGCAGCCAGTCTCCCTTCTCAGATACGCAGTATTTT.

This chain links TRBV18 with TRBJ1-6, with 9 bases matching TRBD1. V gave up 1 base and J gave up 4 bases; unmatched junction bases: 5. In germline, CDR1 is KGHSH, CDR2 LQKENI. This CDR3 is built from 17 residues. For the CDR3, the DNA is TGTGCCAGCTCACCACTATCGACAGGGGGATATAATTCACCCCTCCACTTT. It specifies CASSPLSTGGYNSPLHF.

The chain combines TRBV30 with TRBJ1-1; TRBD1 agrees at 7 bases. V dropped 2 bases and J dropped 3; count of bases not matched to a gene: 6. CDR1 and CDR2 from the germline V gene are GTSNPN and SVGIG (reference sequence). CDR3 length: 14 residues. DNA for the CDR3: TGTGCCTGGAGTAACTTAGGGGGCGACACTGAAGCTTTCTTT. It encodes CAWSNLGGDTEAFF.